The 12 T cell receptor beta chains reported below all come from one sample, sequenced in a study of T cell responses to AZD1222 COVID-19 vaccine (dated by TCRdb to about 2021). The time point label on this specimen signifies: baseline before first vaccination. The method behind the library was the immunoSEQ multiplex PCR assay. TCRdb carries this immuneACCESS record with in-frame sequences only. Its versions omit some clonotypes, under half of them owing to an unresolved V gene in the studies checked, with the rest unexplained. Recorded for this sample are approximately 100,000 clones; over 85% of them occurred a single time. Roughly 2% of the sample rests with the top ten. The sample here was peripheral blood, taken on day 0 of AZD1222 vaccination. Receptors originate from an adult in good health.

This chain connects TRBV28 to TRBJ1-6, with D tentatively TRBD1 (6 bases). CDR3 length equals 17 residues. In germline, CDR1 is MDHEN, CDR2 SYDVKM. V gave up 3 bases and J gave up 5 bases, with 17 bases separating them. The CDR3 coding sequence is TGTGCCAGCAGTTTCCCCAGGGGTAGAAGAAATAATTCACCCCTCCACTTT. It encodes CASSFPRGRRNNSPLHF.

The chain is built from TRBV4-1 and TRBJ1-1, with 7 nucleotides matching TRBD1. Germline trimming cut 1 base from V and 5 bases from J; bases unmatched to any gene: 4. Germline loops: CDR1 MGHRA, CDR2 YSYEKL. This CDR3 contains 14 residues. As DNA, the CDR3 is TGCGCCAGCAGCCAAGGACAGGGTACGACTGAAGCTTTCTTT. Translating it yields CASSQGQGTTEAFF.

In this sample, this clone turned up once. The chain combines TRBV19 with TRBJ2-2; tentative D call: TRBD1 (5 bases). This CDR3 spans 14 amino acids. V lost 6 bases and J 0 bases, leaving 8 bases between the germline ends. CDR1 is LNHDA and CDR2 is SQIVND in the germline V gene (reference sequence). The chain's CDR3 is CASSPGTNTGELFF. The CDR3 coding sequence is TGTGCCAGTAGCCCAGGGACGAACACCGGGGAGCTGTTTTTT.

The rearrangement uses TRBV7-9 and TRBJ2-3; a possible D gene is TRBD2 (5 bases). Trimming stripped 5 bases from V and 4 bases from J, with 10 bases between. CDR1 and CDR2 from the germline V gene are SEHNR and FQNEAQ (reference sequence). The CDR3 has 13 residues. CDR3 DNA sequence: TGTGCCAGCAGCCAAGGAGGCGCAGATACGCAGTATTTT. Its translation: CASSQGGADTQYF.

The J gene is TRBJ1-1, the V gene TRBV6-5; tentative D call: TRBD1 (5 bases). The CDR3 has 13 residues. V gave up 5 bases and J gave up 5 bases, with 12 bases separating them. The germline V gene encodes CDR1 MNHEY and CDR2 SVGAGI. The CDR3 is CASSPRVGTEAFF. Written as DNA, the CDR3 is TGTGCCAGCAGTCCCAGGGTGGGAACTGAAGCTTTCTTT.

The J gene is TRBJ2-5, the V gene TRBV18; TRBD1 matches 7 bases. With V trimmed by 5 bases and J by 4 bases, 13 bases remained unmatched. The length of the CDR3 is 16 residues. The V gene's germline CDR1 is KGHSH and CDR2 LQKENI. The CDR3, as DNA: TGTGCCAGCTCAGAACCAATCTGGACAGGATCAGAGACCCAGTACTTC. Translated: CASSEPIWTGSETQYF.

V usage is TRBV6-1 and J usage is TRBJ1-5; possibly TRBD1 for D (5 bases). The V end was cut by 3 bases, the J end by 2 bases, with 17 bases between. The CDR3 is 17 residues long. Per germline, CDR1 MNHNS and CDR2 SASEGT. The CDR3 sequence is CASSDRAPGMGNQPQHF. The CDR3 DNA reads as TGTGCCAGCAGTGACCGGGCCCCAGGGATGGGCAATCAGCCCCAGCATTTT.

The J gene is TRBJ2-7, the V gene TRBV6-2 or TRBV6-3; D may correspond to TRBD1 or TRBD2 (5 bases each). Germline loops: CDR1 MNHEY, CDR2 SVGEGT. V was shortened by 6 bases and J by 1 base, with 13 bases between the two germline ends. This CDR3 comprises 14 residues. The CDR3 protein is CASSLRDGSYEQYF. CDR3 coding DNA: TGTGCCAGCAGCCTCCGGGACGGATCCTACGAGCAGTACTTC.

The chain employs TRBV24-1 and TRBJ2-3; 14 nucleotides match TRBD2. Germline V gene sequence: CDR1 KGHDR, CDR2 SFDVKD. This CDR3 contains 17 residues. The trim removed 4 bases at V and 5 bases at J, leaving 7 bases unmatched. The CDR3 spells CATSDSGLAGAGDTQYF. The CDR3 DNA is TGTGCCACCAGTGACTCGGGACTAGCGGGGGCAGGAGATACGCAGTATTTT.

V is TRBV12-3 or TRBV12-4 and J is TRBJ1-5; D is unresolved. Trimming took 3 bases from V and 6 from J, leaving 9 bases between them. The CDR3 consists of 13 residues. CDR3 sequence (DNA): TGTGCCAGCAGTTTTGAGGGATTTCAGCCCCAGCATTTT. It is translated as CASSFEGFQPQHF.

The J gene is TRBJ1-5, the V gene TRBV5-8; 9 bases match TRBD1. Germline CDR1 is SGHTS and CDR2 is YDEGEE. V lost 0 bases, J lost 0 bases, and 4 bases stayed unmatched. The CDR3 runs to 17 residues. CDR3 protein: CASSLGDRAVSNQPQHF. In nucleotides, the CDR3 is TGTGCCAGCAGCTTGGGGGACAGGGCGGTTAGCAATCAGCCCCAGCATTTT.

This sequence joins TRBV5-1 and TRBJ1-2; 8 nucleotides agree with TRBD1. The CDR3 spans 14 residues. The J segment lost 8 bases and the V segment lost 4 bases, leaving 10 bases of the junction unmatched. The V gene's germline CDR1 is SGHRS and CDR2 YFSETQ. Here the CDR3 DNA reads TGCGCCAGCAGCCAGGGACAGGCTCTCCAGGGCTACACCTTC. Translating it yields CASSQGQALQGYTF.